These T cell receptor beta chains were read from a single sample in a study of shared clonotypes between healthy human individuals. Method: immunoSEQ multiplex PCR; TCRdb's copy keeps in-frame clones and lacks some. The repertoire includes more than 550,000 clones, 72% of them detected once, and roughly 1.8% sits in the top ten. Sequencing was done on a sample of memory CD4+ T cells sorted from blood. The receptors shown here come from a woman in her thirties in good health. CDR3s include the opening cysteine and the closing phenylalanine or tryptophan. The order of the fields is J gene, V gene, clone size, D gene, CDR3 DNA, CDR3 protein. The D gene is left open where the match is weak. The size field is filled for only some rows; it gives once, few, many or a size class.

>TRBJ2-7|TRBV7-6|-|-
TGTGCCAGCAGCTTAGCGCCCCCTAGTGGTATCGGGAGCTCCTACGAGCAGTACTTC
CASSLAPPSGIGSSYEQYF
>TRBJ1-3|TRBV30|-|TRBD1
TGTGCCTGGATCACAGGGGTTGGAAACACCATATATTTT
CAWITGVGNTIYF
>TRBJ2-1|TRBV15|-|-
TGTGCCACAGGGGCTTCGATAACAGGAGAGCAGTTCTTC
CATGASITGEQFF
>TRBJ2-1|TRBV7-4|-|TRBD2
TGTGCCAGCAGCTTCACGGGGGAGCGGGAGAACAATGAGCAGTTCTTC
CASSFTGERENNEQFF
>TRBJ2-3|TRBV5-5|-|-
TGTGCCAGCAGCTTGTTCCAGGACACAGATACGCAGTATTTT
CASSLFQDTDTQYF
>TRBJ2-1|TRBV4-2|-|TRBD2
TGTGCCAGCACCCAAGCGGGGAGCTCCTACAATGAGCAGTTCTTC
CASTQAGSSYNEQFF
>TRBJ2-7|TRBV15|-|-
TGTGCCACCAGCAGAACGACAACCTCCTACGAGCAGTACTTC
CATSRTTTSYEQYF
>TRBJ2-1|TRBV10-1|-|-
TGCGCCAGCAGTGAGTCTGGTTTCGAGCAGTTCTTC
CASSESGFEQFF
>TRBJ1-2|TRBV2|many|-
TGTGCCAGCAGTGAAAGGGGTTCGAACTATGGCTACACCTTC
CASSERGSNYGYTF
>TRBJ2-4|TRBV28|few|TRBD2
TGTGCCAGCAGTTTACTTAGCGGGAGGCTGCGGAACATTCAGTACTTC
CASSLLSGRLRNIQYF
>TRBJ1-1|TRBV30|-|TRBD1
TGTGCCTGGAGTCCGGACAGGGTGAACACTGAAGCTTTCTTT
CAWSPDRVNTEAFF
>TRBJ2-2|TRBV18|-|TRBD1
TGTGCCAGCTCACCAGGAATTTCCGGGACAGAGAACACCGTGAGGTTTTTT
CASSPGISGTENTVRFF
>TRBJ2-3|TRBV7-6|-|-
TGTGCCAGCAGCTCAGCCCCCGGGTACACAGATACGCAGTATTTT
CASSSAPGYTDTQYF
>TRBJ2-7|TRBV5-1|-|-
TGCGCCAGCAGCTCAATCCCCGGACCTGAGTACGAGCAGTACTTC
CASSSIPGPEYEQYF
>TRBJ1-1|TRBV28|once|-
TGTGCCAGCAGTCGCCCCGAGAACACTGAAGCTTTCTTT
CASSRPENTEAFF
>TRBJ1-4|TRBV10-2|-|-
TGCGCCAGCAGACGGAGGGGGGCAGGGGAGGAAAAACTGTTTTTT
CASRRRGAGEEKLFF
>TRBJ2-3|TRBV5-8|-|-
TGTGCCAGCAACGCCCACCAAGTGAGCAGTACGCAGTATTTT
CASNAHQVSSTQYF
>TRBJ1-2|TRBV6-9|once|TRBD1
TGTGCCAGCAGACGACAGGGGCGCGGCTACACCTTC
CASRRQGRGYTF
>TRBJ1-2|TRBV4-2|once|TRBD1
TGTGCCAGCAGCCAAGAAGTAGGACAGGGGCTTGGCTACACCTTC
CASSQEVGQGLGYTF
>TRBJ2-1|TRBV19|-|-
TGTGCCAGTACCACCTTCTACAATGAGCAGTTCTTC
CASTTFYNEQFF
>TRBJ1-3|TRBV13|-|-
TGTGCCAGCAGCTACCAACAGGACTCTGGAAACACCATATATTTT
CASSYQQDSGNTIYF
>TRBJ2-3|TRBV5-5|few|TRBD1
TGTGCCAGCAGCTTGGCCATGACAGGGAAACTCACAGATACGCAGTATTTT
CASSLAMTGKLTDTQYF
>TRBJ2-7|TRBV29-1|-|TRBD1
TGCAGCGTTGGACAGGGGTTCTACGAGCAGTACTTC
CSVGQGFYEQYF
>TRBJ2-5|TRBV5-8|-|TRBD1
TGTGCCAGCAGCCGTGGACAGGATCGAGGGGAGACCCAGTACTTC
CASSRGQDRGETQYF
>TRBJ1-5|TRBV27|-|-
TGTGCCAGCACCCCCAGGTGGCGCGGGACCAATCAGCCCCAGCATTTT
CASTPRWRGTNQPQHF
>TRBJ1-2|TRBV29-1|-|-
TGCAGCGTTGAAGATCTACCTGCTAACTATGGCTACACCTTC
CSVEDLPANYGYTF
>TRBJ1-4|TRBV7-9|-|-
TGTGCCAGCAGCTTAGGTGCCATTTTGGGATCGAGTCGTAAGGAAAAACTGTTTTTT
CASSLGAILGSSRKEKLFF
>TRBJ2-7|TRBV5-1|once|TRBD2
TGCGCCAGCAGCTTGGGGGCAGGCCTAGCGGGACACTCCTACGAGCAGTACTTC
CASSLGAGLAGHSYEQYF
>TRBJ1-5|TRBV7-8|many|-
TGTGCCAGCAGACTGGGAGCAGGACAGCCCCAGCATTTT
CASRLGAGQPQHF
>TRBJ2-2|TRBV2|-|TRBD2
TGTGCCAGCACCATAAGAGGAGCGGGAGAGGGCACCGGGGAGCTGTTTTTT
CASTIRGAGEGTGELFF
>TRBJ2-1|TRBV28|-|TRBD2
TGTGCCAGCAGTTTAGCCACCGGGACTAGCGGGATGAGCTCCTACAATGAGCAGTTCTTC
CASSLATGTSGMSSYNEQFF
>TRBJ2-7|TRBV7-2|-|TRBD2
TGTGCCAGCAGCTTAGGCCTAGCGGGTTCCTACGAGCAGTACTTC
CASSLGLAGSYEQYF
>TRBJ2-6|TRBV28|-|-
TGTGCCAGCAGACCAGGGTCTGGGGCCAACGTCCTGACTTTC
CASRPGSGANVLTF
>TRBJ2-7|TRBV5-1|-|TRBD1
TGCGCCAGCAGCTGGGACAGGCCGATAAGCTCCTACGAGCAGTACTTC
CASSWDRPISSYEQYF
>TRBJ2-1|TRBV27|-|-
TGTGCCAGCAGTTTAGTCAAGCGGACTAATGAGCAGTTCTTC
CASSLVKRTNEQFF
>TRBJ1-3|TRBV7-6|many|-
TGTGCCAGCAGCTTAAGAGCAGGGGACGGAAACACCATATATTTT
CASSLRAGDGNTIYF
>TRBJ2-2|TRBV12-5|-|TRBD2
TGTGCTAGTGGTACTAGGACTAGCGGGAGAACCGGGGAGCTGTTTTTT
CASGTRTSGRTGELFF
>TRBJ1-2|TRBV5-4|few|TRBD1
TGTGCCAGCAGCTCTCCGGGACAGTCTAACTATGGCTACACCTTC
CASSSPGQSNYGYTF
>TRBJ2-2|TRBV6-4|-|-
TGTGCCAGCAGTGTCGGGCAAGGAGACACCGGGGAGCTGTTTTTT
CASSVGQGDTGELFF
>TRBJ2-1|TRBV5-6|-|TRBD1
TGTGCCAGCAGCTCCCGGGACAGGGATTTGAATGAGCAGTTCTTC
CASSSRDRDLNEQFF
>TRBJ1-3|TRBV30|once|-
TGTGCCTGGGGAAGGGAGAGCTCCATATATTTT
CAWGRESSIYF
>TRBJ2-7|TRBV7-2|once|TRBD1
TGTGCCAGCAGCGACCGGACAGGGGGCGAGCAGTACTTC
CASSDRTGGEQYF
>TRBJ1-5|TRBV19|-|TRBD1
TGTGCCAGTAGTCCCGGGACAGCTAATCAGCCCCAGCATTTT
CASSPGTANQPQHF
>TRBJ2-7|TRBV11-2|-|-
TGTGCCAGCAGCCTGCCACAGGTCTACGAGCAGTACTTC
CASSLPQVYEQYF
>TRBJ1-4|TRBV2|once|-
TGTGCCAGCAGTTCGTCTGCAACTAATGAAAAACTGTTTTTT
CASSSSATNEKLFF
>TRBJ1-2|TRBV5-1|few|TRBD1
TGCGCCAGCAGCGAGACAGGGGAAGGCTACACCTTC
CASSETGEGYTF
>TRBJ2-5|TRBV6-1|-|TRBD2
TGTGCCAGCAGGGAAGGGGTAGTAGGGCTAGCGGGAGGAGAGACCCAGTACTTC
CASREGVVGLAGGETQYF
>TRBJ2-1|TRBV10-3|-|TRBD2
TGTGCCATCAGTGAGTCCCGAGCTAGCGGGGATCACAATGAGCAGTTCTTC
CAISESRASGDHNEQFF
>TRBJ2-7|TRBV5-1|-|-
TGCGCCAGCAGCTTGGGGGTATCAGGTACCTACGAGCAGTACTTC
CASSLGVSGTYEQYF
>TRBJ1-2|TRBV4-1|-|TRBD1
TGCGCCAGCAGCAACCTTTGGACAGGGGACAACTATGGCTACACCTTC
CASSNLWTGDNYGYTF
>TRBJ1-5|TRBV19|few|-
TGTGCCAGTAGGACCAGGGGTGATGGGCTTTATGGCAATCAGCCCCAGCATTTT
CASRTRGDGLYGNQPQHF
>TRBJ2-3|TRBV7-6|-|TRBD2
TGTGCCAGCAGCTTACGTGGCGGGAGTTTTAGCACAGATACGCAGTATTTT
CASSLRGGSFSTDTQYF
>TRBJ2-5|TRBV4-2|-|TRBD1
TGTGCCAGCAGCCAAGATTTTGACAGGGGAAAGACCCAGTACTTC
CASSQDFDRGKTQYF
>TRBJ1-5|TRBV11-2|-|-
TGTGCCAGCAGCTTAGGTCAGGGCCTTCCCCAGCATTTT
CASSLGQGLPQHF
>TRBJ2-1|TRBV5-1|-|TRBD2
TGCGCCAGCAGCTTAGAGGGAGGGAGCTCCTACAATGAGCAGTTCTTC
CASSLEGGSSYNEQFF
>TRBJ2-2|TRBV9|-|TRBD2
TGTGCCAGCAGCCAGACTAAGCAGCGGGAGTTGGGCGGGGAGCTGTTTTTT
CASSQTKQRELGGELFF
>TRBJ1-5|TRBV5-1|-|-
TGCGCCAGCCACCACCCTAGGGGAAATCAGCCCCAGCATTTT
CASHHPRGNQPQHF
>TRBJ1-3|TRBV28|-|-
TGTGCCAGCATTAATATGAGGGCCGCTGGAAACACCATATATTTT
CASINMRAAGNTIYF
>TRBJ1-4|TRBV5-1|-|-
TGCGCCAGCAGCCTCCGGGACCCCAATGAAAAACTGTTTTTT
CASSLRDPNEKLFF
>TRBJ1-3|TRBV28|-|-
TGTGCCAGCAGTTTCCCTCGAAACACCATATATTTT
CASSFPRNTIYF